The T cell receptor (beta chain) described here comes from a study of shared clonotypes between healthy human individuals. Points on this clone: Its antigen is not identified.

The V gene lost 1 base and the J gene lost 6 bases, with 10 bases spanning the gap. Looked up from germline, CDR1 is LNHDA and CDR2 is SQIVND (reference sequence). The length of the CDR3 is 14 residues. Regarding the study as a whole: Estimated richness was generally greater in naive than memory subsets. For sorted subsets, rarefaction showed incomplete sequencing despite large depth.

Researchers ran the assay at a deep level. Sorted-subset replicate PCR reactions contained roughly 200 ng DNA, corresponding to around 30,000 T cell genomes. This table comes from immunoSEQ multiplex PCR, and its TCRdb copy is limited to in-frame clones, with some not included. The repertoire includes around 1 million clones, less than 85% of them detected once, and about 1.5% sits in the top ten. The sample taken for sequencing was memory CD4+ T cells sorted from blood. Subset in this sample: CD45RA-negative fraction. The receptor was isolated from a man between 18 and 29 years old in good health. The V call is TRBV19, the J call TRBJ1-5; no definite D call. CDR3 nucleotide sequence: TGTGCCAGTAGTATAGGAGGAGTGGTTCAGCCCCAGCATTTT. Translated, it gives CASSIGGVVQPQHF.